Listed below are T cell receptor beta chains from one sample, sequenced in a study of T-cell reconstitution after alpha-beta-depleted transplantation in children. TCRdb used MiXCR to reprocess the PCR reads, holding one entry per CDR3 protein. The table lists 450,000 to 600,000 distinct CDR3 sequences, approximately 20% of them singletons. The starting material was PBMCs from the stem cell graft donor, obtained from the stem cell graft. Source of these receptors: a human donor who donated a stem cell graft to a child with acute lymphoblastic leukemia. The CDR3 runs from the conserved cysteine through the conserved F or W. Fields, in order: D gene, J gene, V gene, clone size, CDR3 DNA, CDR3 protein. A D gene is named only where the DNA matches it firmly. The size of a clone is reported for some rows only, either as once, few or many, or as a class for expanded clones.

>.|TRBJ2-7|TRBV2|few
TGTGCCAGCGCCGGGGCGCGCGAGAGGGTCGGCTACGAGCAGTACTTC
CASAGARERVGYEQYF
>TRBD1|TRBJ2-5|TRBV6-5|.
TGTGCCAGCAGTCCCTACAGGGGGGACCAAGAGACCCAGTACTTC
CASSPYRGDQETQYF
>.|TRBJ2-3|TRBV18|.
TGTGCCAGCTCACCACTGCAGAGACTCGGCACAGATACGCAGTATTTT
CASSPLQRLGTDTQYF
>.|TRBJ1-5|TRBV7-2|few
TGTGCCAGCAGCTTAGCGCTTGGCACCCATAATCAGCCCCAGCATTTT
CASSLALGTHNQPQHF
>.|TRBJ1-2|TRBV12-3/TRBV12-4|.
TGTGCCAGCATTAACAGGGACGGCTACACCTTC
CASINRDGYTF
>.|TRBJ1-2|TRBV2|few
TGTGCCAGCAGTGAAGTCGGCCGCTCGGACTATGGCTACACCTTC
CASSEVGRSDYGYTF
>.|TRBJ1-2|TRBV2|.
TGTGCCAGCAGTGAAGGCAGAAACTATGGCTACACCTTC
CASSEGRNYGYTF
>TRBD2|TRBJ2-1|TRBV20-1|.
TGCAGTGCTAGAGACCTCGCGGGACTAGCGGGAGGCGTCTCCTACAATGAGCAGTTCTTC
CSARDLAGLAGGVSYNEQFF
>.|TRBJ1-5|TRBV7-9|few
TGTGCCAGCAGCTTAGGGGTCCAGCAGCCCCAGCATTTT
CASSLGVQQPQHF
>.|TRBJ1-4|TRBV12-3/TRBV12-4|.
TGTGCCAGCAGTTTACCTAATGAAAAACTGTTTTTT
CASSLPNEKLFF
>.|TRBJ2-2|TRBV19|.
TGTGCCAGTAGTATAGTAGTAAGACCGAACACCGGGGAGCTGTTTTTT
CASSIVVRPNTGELFF